This T cell receptor (beta chain) was sequenced for a study of blood T cell repertoires in COVID-19. Study at large: From the United States, Italy and Spain came samples of acute and convalescent COVID-19. The analysed material was cDNA or gDNA that came from T cells, B-cell-depleted T cells, or PBMCs.

The CDR3 has 15 residues. Trimming removed 11 bases from V and 5 bases from J, with 24 bases in between. Germline loops: CDR1 MNHEY, CDR2 SVGAGI. Ages ranged from roughly 18 to 100 years, with residence in some 25 US areas. Assignments of participants to cohorts depended upon their own reported clinical history. Libraries were prepared by immunoSEQ multiplex PCR; TCRdb keeps only in-frame clonotypes and omits some of them. The sample carries some 270,000 clones, roughly 80% recorded once. The chain links TRBV6-5 to TRBJ1-1, with D possibly TRBD1 on 6 matching bases. This TCR was sampled from a man aged 50 to 59 who had recovered from COVID-19. Sequenced sample: PBMCs or T cells enriched from blood (not recorded which). The DNA of the CDR3 is TGTGCCGGGAAAACGGGACACCGGATAGAGACTGAAGCTTTCTTT. Translated, it gives CAGKTGHRIETEAFF.